A single sample gave rise to the 17 T cell receptor beta chains below, sequenced in a study of cytotoxic CD8 clonotypes in ibrutinib-treated CLL. The table came from immunoSEQ multiplex PCR; TCRdb's copy has only in-frame clones and leaves some out. In the table there are over 120,000 clones, roughly 83% of which are singletons. The sample was PBMCs, taken after 12 months of ibrutinib treatment. These receptor sequences come from a human donor with chronic lymphocytic leukemia.

The chain combines TRBV25-1 with TRBJ2-1; D is perhaps TRBD2 (6 bases). V lost 6 bases to trimming and J lost 10 bases, with 7 bases between them. The CDR3 spans 10 residues. Germline V gene data show CDR1 as MGHDK and CDR2 as SYGVNS. CDR3 in amino acids: CASRAGEQFF. In DNA form, the CDR3 reads TGTGCCAGCAGGGCGGGGGAGCAGTTCTTC.

This clone was seen just once. The chain combines TRBV28 with TRBJ1-1; D gene unclear. V lost 3 bases to trimming and J lost 4 bases, with 12 bases between them. CDR1 is MDHEN and CDR2 is SYDVKM in the germline V gene. This CDR3 region has 14 residues. CDR3 protein: CASSLRLGGTEAFF. DNA for the CDR3: TGTGCCAGCAGTTTGAGACTGGGCGGCACTGAAGCTTTCTTT. The entire variable domain, with the rest obtained from reference TRBV28 and TRBJ1-1, is as follows: DVKVTQSSRYLVKRTGEKVFLECVQDMDHENMFWYRQDPGLGLRLIYFSYDVKMKEKGDIPEGYSVSREKKERFSLILESASTNQTSMYLCASSLRLGGTEAFFGQGTRLTVV.

The J gene is TRBJ2-2, the V gene TRBV30; 12 bases fit TRBD2. The CDR3 has 15 residues. Germline loops: CDR1 GTSNPN, CDR2 SVGIG (reference sequence). J was trimmed by 8 bases and V by 3 bases; bases with no gene match: 7. The CDR3 is CAWRQTSGSSGELFF. The CDR3 bases are TGTGCCTGGAGGCAGACTAGCGGGAGCTCTGGGGAGCTGTTTTTT.

The genes are TRBV11-2 and TRBJ2-7; no clear D. The CDR3 totals 16 residues. Germline values: CDR1 SGHAT, CDR2 FQNNGV. With 4 bases removed from V and 2 bases from J, the gap between germline ends came to 18 bases. Here the CDR3 reads CASSSVAEPHAYEQYF. The CDR3 DNA follows: TGTGCCAGCAGCTCAGTGGCAGAACCACATGCCTACGAGCAGTACTTC.

This clone was observed a few times. The sample holds other DNA sequences that translate to the same CDR3. The chain joins TRBV28 to TRBJ1-1; D not certain. CDR3 length: 12 residues. The germline CDR1 and CDR2 sequences are MDHEN and SYDVKM. V lost 2 bases and J lost 2, with 3 bases in between. Here the CDR3 DNA reads TGTGCCAGCAGTTTACTCAACACTGAAGCTTTCTTT. Translated: CASSLLNTEAFF. The variable domain in full, completed from reference TRBV28 and TRBJ1-1, reads DVKVTQSSRYLVKRTGEKVFLECVQDMDHENMFWYRQDPGLGLRLIYFSYDVKMKEKGDIPEGYSVSREKKERFSLILESASTNQTSMYLCASSLLNTEAFFGQGTRLTVV.

This rearrangement joins TRBV6-6 to TRBJ2-3, with TRBD2 identical over 8 bases. The CDR3 has 14 amino acids. With V trimmed by 10 bases and J by 1 base, 7 bases remained unmatched. The germline V gene encodes CDR1 MNHNY and CDR2 SVGAGI (reference sequence). CDR3 loop: CATADGRGTDTQYF. The CDR3 nucleotides read TGTGCCACAGCTGACGGGAGGGGCACAGATACGCAGTATTTT.

V is TRBV14 and J is TRBJ1-2, with D possibly matching TRBD1 (5 bases). Looked up from germline, CDR1 is SGHDN and CDR2 is FVKESK. The CDR3 has 13 residues. The V end lost 2 bases, the J end lost 3 bases, and 7 bases lay between the germline ends. The CDR3 loop is CASSQTGYYGYTF. In DNA, the CDR3 is TGTGCCAGCAGCCAAACAGGATACTATGGCTACACCTTC.

The chain employs TRBV28 and TRBJ2-7; D gene uncertain. Looked up from germline, CDR1 is MDHEN and CDR2 is SYDVKM. With 4 bases removed from V and 0 bases from J, the gap between germline ends came to 7 bases. The CDR3 is made up of 13 amino acids. The DNA of the CDR3 is TGTGCCAGCAGTTGGCCGGGCTCCTACGAGCAGTACTTC. Its translation: CASSWPGSYEQYF. Complete variable domain (other parts from reference TRBV28 and TRBJ2-7): DVKVTQSSRYLVKRTGEKVFLECVQDMDHENMFWYRQDPGLGLRLIYFSYDVKMKEKGDIPEGYSVSREKKERFSLILESASTNQTSMYLCASSWPGSYEQYFGPGTRLTVT.

The chain has TRBV7-2 and TRBJ1-2; TRBD1 matches 10 bases. The junction had 6 bases not matched to a gene; V was cut back by 4 bases and J by 7 bases. The CDR3 totals 14 residues. The germline V gene encodes CDR1 SGHTA and CDR2 FQGNSA. CDR3 region: CASSYPTGGVGYTF. The CDR3 nucleotides read TGTGCCAGCAGCTACCCGACAGGGGGCGTTGGCTACACCTTC. The full variable domain, in which reference TRBV7-2 and TRBJ1-2 provide the parts outside the CDR3, is GAGVSQSPSNKVTEKGKDVELRCDPISGHTALYWYRQSLGQGLEFLIYFQGNSAPDKSGLPSDRFSAERTGGSVSTLTIQRTQQEDSAVYLCASSYPTGGVGYTFGSGTRLTVV.

This clone was observed a few times. An end of the junction differs from the germline gene, which may be a read error. The chain is built from TRBV6-1 and TRBJ1-2, with 7 bases fitting TRBD1. Per germline, CDR1 MNHNS and CDR2 SASEGT. The CDR3 runs to 11 residues. The CDR3 protein is CASPGQAVFAF. The CDR3 DNA sequence: TGTGCCAGCCCTGGACAGGCCGTGTTTGCCTTC.

The V gene is TRBV6-1, the J gene TRBJ2-3, with 7 bases identical to TRBD2. The CDR3 consists of 16 residues. V was clipped by 4 bases and J by 6 bases; unmatched bases: 13. The germline CDR1 and CDR2 sequences are MNHNS and SASEGT. In DNA form, the CDR3 reads TGTGCCAGCAGTGGAATTCAAGCGGGAAGGTTGGATACGCAGTATTTT. It yields the protein CASSGIQAGRLDTQYF.

J is TRBJ2-3 and V is TRBV2; perhaps TRBD1 as D (6 bases). The CDR3 has 17 amino acids. V was trimmed by 6 bases and J by 2 bases, leaving 21 bases between them. Germline assignment: CDR1 SNHLY and CDR2 FYNNEI. The CDR3, as DNA: TGTGCCAGCAGATACACAGGGACCAACCCACCCACAGATACGCAGTATTTT. Residues: CASRYTGTNPPTDTQYF.

V is TRBV7-7 and J is TRBJ2-2, with D perhaps TRBD2 (5 bases). In germline, CDR1 is SSHAT, CDR2 FNYEAQ (reference sequence). The V gene lost 3 bases and the J gene lost 4 bases, with 12 bases spanning the gap. The CDR3 extends over 15 amino acids. The CDR3 spells CASSLTGVATGELFF. The CDR3 region has the DNA TGTGCCAGCAGCTTGACCGGGGTGGCCACCGGGGAGCTGTTTTTT.

Comments on this clone: Additional DNA sequences in this sample encode the identical CDR3. The chain recombines TRBV18 with TRBJ2-5; D is uncertain. Trimming took 2 bases from V and 5 from J, leaving 6 bases between them. Germline loops: CDR1 KGHSH, CDR2 LQKENI. This CDR3 spans 12 amino acids. This CDR3 is CASSPSEETQYF. CDR3 nucleotides: TGTGCCAGCTCACCAAGTGAGGAGACCCAGTACTTC.

For the CDR3, the DNA is TGTGCCAGCAGTGCAGGGTGGTTCGCAAAGAACTATGGCTACACCTTC. The encoded protein is CASSAGWFAKNYGYTF. V gene TRBV6-1 combines with J gene TRBJ1-2; D perhaps matches TRBD1 (5 bases). Germline V lookup: CDR1 MNHNS, CDR2 SASEGT. The CDR3 length is 16 residues. Trimming removed 4 bases from V and 2 bases from J, with 17 bases in between.

This chain links TRBV7-9 with TRBJ1-5, with D possibly being TRBD1 (5 bases). The V end lost 5 bases, the J end lost 6 bases, and 11 bases lay between the germline ends. The CDR3 has 13 amino acids. Germline V gene lookup returns CDR1 SEHNR and CDR2 FQNEAQ (reference sequence). The CDR3 protein is CASSPNGGQPQHF. In nucleotides, the CDR3 is TGTGCCAGCAGCCCTAACGGGGGTCAGCCCCAGCATTTT.

The chain has TRBV18 and TRBJ2-5; 8 nucleotides align to TRBD1. Looked up from germline, CDR1 is KGHSH and CDR2 is LQKENI. This CDR3 contains 14 residues. With 5 bases clipped from V and 2 bases from J, the junction kept 4 bases outside the gene matches. The CDR3 nucleotides are TGTGCCAGCTCAAGGACAGGGAGGCAAGAGACCCAGTACTTC. This sequence encodes CASSRTGRQETQYF.